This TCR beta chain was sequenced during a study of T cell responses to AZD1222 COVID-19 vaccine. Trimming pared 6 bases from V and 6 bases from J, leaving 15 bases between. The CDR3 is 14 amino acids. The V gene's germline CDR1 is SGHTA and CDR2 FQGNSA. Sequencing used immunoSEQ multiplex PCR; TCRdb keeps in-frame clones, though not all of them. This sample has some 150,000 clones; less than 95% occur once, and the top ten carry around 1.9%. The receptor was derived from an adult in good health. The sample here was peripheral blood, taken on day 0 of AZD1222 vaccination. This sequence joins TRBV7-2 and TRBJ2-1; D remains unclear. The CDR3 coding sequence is TGTGCCAGCAGGGACCCTGGAGCCCCCAATGAGCAGTTCTTC. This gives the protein CASRDPGAPNEQFF. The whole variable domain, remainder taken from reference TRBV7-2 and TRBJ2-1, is GAGVSQSPSNKVTEKGKDVELRCDPISGHTALYWYRQSLGQGLEFLIYFQGNSAPDKSGLPSDRFSAERTGGSVSTLTIQRTQQEDSAVYLCASRDPGAPNEQFFGPGTRLTVL.